This T cell receptor (beta chain) emerged from a study of cytomegalovirus exposure and HLA in healthy donors. Findings and limits, study-wide: The study put 150 to 200 TCR beta chains on its list as cytomegalovirus-associated.

Worth noting for this clone: As yet, its antigen is unknown.

Clones were sequenced by immunoSEQ multiplex PCR, and TCRdb holds only the in-frame ones, with some missing. Among almost 75,000 clones listed, just under 85% were seen once. V was pared by 5 bases and J by 5 bases, with 12 bases of the junction left unmatched. CDR1 and CDR2 (germline): MDHEN, SYDVKM. This CDR3 contains 17 residues. The sequence derives from a man aged 25 to 40 in good health and CMV-seronegative. Specimen: PBMCs. This rearrangement joins TRBV28 to TRBJ2-5; TRBD1 matches at 12 bases. The CDR3 reads CASSLQPGTGGWETQYF. The CDR3 coding sequence is TGTGCCAGCAGTCTACAGCCCGGGACAGGGGGCTGGGAGACCCAGTACTTC.